These 22 T cell receptor beta chains share one sample of origin, sequenced in a study of post-analysis software for immune sequencing data. Antigens for these TCRs are unknown. Unique-molecular-identifier-tagged TCR beta cDNA libraries were used. Each CDR3 protein gets one entry after TCRdb re-called the PCR reads with MiXCR. The sample gives hundreds of thousands of distinct CDR3 sequences, around 40% of which show up once; about 12% is in the top ten. Overall study results and limits: Higher frequency in patients than in controls was seen for about 5 TRBV segments, with TRBV5-6, TRBV5-1 and TRBV20-1 among them.

Sequenced sample: blood. These receptors came from a girl aged 5 to 17 with multiple sclerosis.

The chain has TRBV6-6 and TRBJ2-7, with 8 positions matching TRBD2. V shed 11 bases, J shed 5 bases, and the junction held 11 bases outside the gene matches. Germline V gene data show CDR1 as MNHNY and CDR2 as SVGAGI (reference sequence). The CDR3 length is 13 residues. Written as DNA, the CDR3 is TGTGCCGTAGGTGGAACTAGCGGTAACGAGCAGTACTTC. Translating gives CAVGGTSGNEQYF.

This clonotype was counted a few times. The V and J genes are TRBV5-6 and TRBJ2-7; 8 nucleotides align to TRBD1. Per the germline V gene, CDR1 is SGHDT and CDR2 is YYEEEE. The ends lost 4 bases at V and 5 bases at J; junction bases unmatched: 8. This CDR3 region has 14 residues. As DNA, the CDR3 is TGTGCCAGCAGCACCGGGACAGGATCCCACGAGCAGTACTTC. Its protein is CASSTGTGSHEQYF.

V is TRBV20-1 and J is TRBJ1-2; D is unclear. Trimming left V 3 bases short and J 4 bases short, with 15 bases between. Germline assignment: CDR1 DFQATT and CDR2 SNEGSKA (reference sequence). The CDR3 has 14 amino acids. The CDR3 bases are TGCAGTGCTAGTTCGCGTGCTGGGCGCTATGGCTACACCTTC. As protein: CSASSRAGRYGYTF.

The chain recombines TRBV27 with TRBJ2-7; D possibly corresponds to TRBD1 (7 bases). The end of the DNA aligns better with TRBJ2-5, so the J call may be wrong. The CDR3 extends over 13 amino acids. Per the germline V gene, CDR1 is MNHEY and CDR2 is SMNVEV (reference sequence). CDR3 region: CASSWRDRVTQYF. The CDR3 DNA is TGTGCCAGCAGTTGGCGGGACAGAGTGACCCAGTACTTC.

The V and J genes are TRBV4-1 and TRBJ1-2; no clear D gene. The CDR3 has 15 amino acids. The V end was cut by 0 bases, the J end by 3 bases, with 11 bases between. CDR1 is MGHRA, CDR2 YSYEKL, per germline. CDR3 DNA sequence: TGCGCCAGCAGCCAAGACCCCCCGGGGTACTATGGCTACACCTTC. As protein: CASSQDPPGYYGYTF.

The chain employs TRBV12-3 or TRBV12-4 and TRBJ2-1; a possible D gene is TRBD2 (5 bases). Trimming stripped 7 bases from V and 1 base from J, with 14 bases between. This CDR3 has 15 residues. The CDR3 reads CASIRTSGSYNEQFF. The DNA of the CDR3 is TGTGCCAGCATTCGAACTAGTGGGTCCTACAATGAGCAGTTCTTC.

V usage is TRBV7-2 and J usage is TRBJ1-2; 7 bases align to TRBD1. The trim removed 1 base at V and 8 bases at J, leaving 7 bases unmatched. The V gene's germline CDR1 is SGHTA and CDR2 FQGNSA. The CDR3 has 14 amino acids. CDR3: CASSLDWQGGGYTF. The CDR3, as DNA: TGTGCCAGCAGCTTAGATTGGCAGGGGGGAGGCTACACCTTC. The full variable domain, completed using reference TRBV7-2 and TRBJ1-2, is GAGVSQSPSNKVTEKGKDVELRCDPISGHTALYWYRQSLGQGLEFLIYFQGNSAPDKSGLPSDRFSAERTGGSVSTLTIQRTQQEDSAVYLCASSLDWQGGGYTFGSGTRLTVV.

This sequence joins TRBV5-1 and TRBJ1-1; D possibly corresponds to TRBD1 (6 bases). The CDR3 has 14 amino acids. The V end lost 5 bases, the J end lost 2 bases, and 13 bases lay between the germline ends. CDR1 is SGHRS, CDR2 YFSETQ, per germline. Here the CDR3 reads CASSHGGGNTEAFF. The CDR3 DNA reads as TGCGCCAGCAGTCACGGGGGCGGTAACACTGAAGCTTTCTTT.

In nucleotides, the CDR3 is TGTGCCAGCAGCTTAGCGACTAGCGGGAGATCGCTGTATTTT. Its translation: CASSLATSGRSLYF. The rearrangement joins TRBV7-2 to TRBJ2-3; 12 nucleotides line up with TRBD2. The CDR3 extends over 14 amino acids. The V segment lost 0 bases and the J segment 14 bases; nucleotides outside the gene matches: 6. Germline-derived CDR1 and CDR2 are SGHTA and FQGNSA.

This clonotype was observed a handful of times. This sequence joins TRBV28 and TRBJ1-1; no clear D gene. The CDR3 has 11 residues. V was pared by 3 bases and J by 5 bases, with 4 bases between. Germline values: CDR1 MDHEN, CDR2 SYDVKM. Here the CDR3 reads CASSFDTEAFF. The CDR3 DNA reads TGTGCCAGCAGTTTTGATACTGAAGCTTTCTTT. Full variable domain (outside the CDR3, taken from reference TRBV28 and TRBJ1-1): DVKVTQSSRYLVKRTGEKVFLECVQDMDHENMFWYRQDPGLGLRLIYFSYDVKMKEKGDIPEGYSVSREKKERFSLILESASTNQTSMYLCASSFDTEAFFGQGTRLTVV.

Points on this clonotype: This CDR3 is missing its conserved last phenylalanine or tryptophan, likely due to a read error. V is TRBV5-6 and J is TRBJ2-4; D is undetermined. Germline CDR1 is SGHDT and CDR2 is YYEEEE. CDR3 length: 14 amino acids. Trimming cost V 0 bases and J 13 bases, with 17 bases left between them. The CDR3 sequence is CASSLVGRNFGQYL. The CDR3 nucleotides read TGTGCCAGCAGCTTGGTTGGCAGAAACTTTGGGCAGTACCTC.

The chain carries TRBV7-2 and TRBJ2-7, with TRBD2 identical over 12 bases. Germline-derived CDR1 and CDR2 are SGHTA and FQGNSA. There are 16 residues in the CDR3. V shed 4 bases, J shed 2 bases, and the junction held 6 bases outside the gene matches. The CDR3: CASSSPRTSGTYEQYF. The CDR3 coding sequence is TGTGCCAGCAGCTCCCCTCGGACTAGCGGGACCTACGAGCAGTACTTC.

This chain uses TRBV3-1 with TRBJ2-7; D is unresolved. The length of the CDR3 is 14 residues. Germline CDR1 LGHDT, CDR2 YNNKEL (reference sequence). Trimming took off 5 bases at V and 3 bases at J, with 14 bases between the two ends. CDR3 protein: CASSSRFRHYEQYF. The CDR3 nucleotides read TGTGCCAGCAGCTCCCGGTTTAGGCACTACGAGCAGTACTTC.

This clonotype turned up a few times. Written as DNA, the CDR3 is TGTGCCAGCAGTGAATATATAGCGGGGGGCTCCTACGAGCAGTACTTC. It yields the protein CASSEYIAGGSYEQYF. The chain carries TRBV25-1 and TRBJ2-4; 10 bases fit TRBD2. The better agreement between TRBJ2-7 and the DNA end casts doubt on the J call. The length of the CDR3 is 16 residues. Germline V gene lookup returns CDR1 MGHDK and CDR2 SYGVNS.

The V gene is TRBV7-2, the J gene TRBJ2-7; no clear D gene. The ends were cut back, 1 base at V and 2 bases at J, with 9 bases in the middle. CDR1 SGHTA and CDR2 FQGNSA come from the germline V gene. The CDR3 runs 14 residues. CDR3: CASSLDASAYEQYF. The CDR3 DNA follows: TGTGCCAGCAGCTTAGACGCATCAGCCTACGAGCAGTACTTC.

This clonotype has just one count. The rearrangement links TRBV28 to TRBJ2-7; 13 nucleotides align to TRBD2. Gene TRBJ2-5 matches the end of the DNA better, so the J call may be wrong. There are 15 residues in the CDR3. Germline CDR1 and CDR2: MDHEN and SYDVKM. In nucleotides, the CDR3 is TGTGCCAGCAGTCGGACTAGCGGGAGATCAGAGACCCAGTACTTC. Its protein is CASSRTSGRSETQYF.

The V call is TRBV4-1, the J call TRBJ2-7; 11 bases agree with TRBD2. Germline V gene lookup returns CDR1 MGHRA and CDR2 YSYEKL. V lost 0 bases, J lost 6 bases, and 10 bases stayed unmatched. This CDR3 spans 17 amino acids. In nucleotides, the CDR3 is TGCGCCAGCAGCCAAGATGGTGGTCTAGCGGGAGGTCTCGAGCAGTACTTC. Translated, it gives CASSQDGGLAGGLEQYF.

The sample holds many counts of this clonotype. The V and J genes are TRBV3-1 and TRBJ2-1; TRBD2 aligns across 10 bases. V was pared by 2 bases and J by 3 bases, with 4 bases of the junction left unmatched. The CDR3 contains 16 residues. From germline, CDR1 is LGHDT and CDR2 YNNKEL (reference sequence). CDR3 DNA: TGTGCCAGCAGCCAAATACTAGCGGGGCACTACAATGAGCAGTTCTTC. Translated: CASSQILAGHYNEQFF.

This chain uses TRBV20-1 with TRBJ1-1, with TRBD1 as a possible D gene (6 bases). The CDR3 is 14 residues long. Deletions cut 5 bases from V and 5 bases from J, with 18 bases between. Germline values: CDR1 DFQATT, CDR2 SNEGSKA (reference sequence). This CDR3 reads CSAAVGGLRTEAFF. In DNA form, the CDR3 reads TGCAGTGCTGCGGTGGGGGGGCTTCGGACTGAAGCTTTCTTT.

This clonotype was seen only a few times. The V call is TRBV5-6, the J call TRBJ2-1; no clear D. The CDR3 is made up of 12 amino acids. V lost 0 bases and J 12 bases, leaving 10 bases between the germline ends. Per germline, CDR1 SGHDT and CDR2 YYEEEE. CDR3 protein: CASSLVSKVQFF. The CDR3 nucleotides are TGTGCCAGCAGCTTGGTCAGCAAGGTGCAGTTCTTC.

V gene TRBV27 combines with J gene TRBJ2-1; D is unresolved. The CDR3 is made up of 16 amino acids. Between the trimmed V and J ends, which lost 0 bases and 7 bases, there was a span of 16 bases. Germline CDR1 is MNHEY and CDR2 is SMNVEV (reference sequence). The CDR3 DNA reads as TGTGCCAGCAGTTTATCCCCACAGACTGCTGGTAATGAGCAGTTCTTC. Translation: CASSLSPQTAGNEQFF.

The chain links TRBV10-3 to TRBJ2-1, with 10 positions matching TRBD2. Trimming cost V 6 bases and J 7 bases; bases outside gene matches: 15. Germline V lookup: CDR1 ENHRY, CDR2 SYGVKD. The CDR3 covers 17 residues. Here the CDR3 DNA reads TGTGCCATCAGACGGACTAGCGGAAACTTTTCGGGGAATGAGCAGTTCTTC. Protein: CAIRRTSGNFSGNEQFF.